One sample yielded the 24 T cell receptor beta chains listed below, sequenced in a study of human T cells and chemical hapten exposure. Time point: patch test 2, 6 weeks after DPC sensitization. Specified treatment: therapeutic diphenylcyclopropenone sensitization with weekly scalp DPC. MiXCR, applied by TCRdb to the RACE reads, yields one record per CDR3 protein. This table holds 70,000 to 95,000 distinct CDR3 sequences, less than 8.5% found once. The starting material was whole blood, obtained in connection with sensitization to the hapten diphenylcyclopropenone (DPC). These receptors were obtained from a young woman with alopecia areata. Some clones in this sample may be carry-over from other donors' samples.

The gene calls are TRBV3-1 and TRBJ1-5; D is unclear. Deletions cut 1 base from V and 3 bases from J, with 7 bases between. Germline CDR1 and CDR2: LGHDT and YNNKEL (reference sequence). There are 14 residues in the CDR3. The chain's CDR3 is CASSQVDFNQPQHF. The DNA for the CDR3 is TGTGCCAGCAGCCAAGTGGATTTCAATCAGCCCCAGCATTTT.

This clonotype has more than one count but fewer than ten. This chain joins TRBV11-2 and TRBJ1-1; no clear D. Germline CDR1 is SGHAT and CDR2 is FQNNGV. V shed 0 bases and J shed 7 bases, with 9 bases lying between them. The CDR3 covers 13 residues. CDR3 in DNA: TGTGCCAGCAGCTTAGATCGGGCTCGTGAAGCTTTCTTT. Translation: CASSLDRAREAFF.

This chain joins TRBV20-1 and TRBJ1-3; D gene unclear. Germline V CDR1 and CDR2: DFQATT, SNEGSKA (reference sequence). V was trimmed by 6 bases and J by 4 bases, leaving 10 bases between them. The CDR3 has 12 amino acids. This chain's CDR3 is CSAENPGNTIYF. In DNA form, the CDR3 reads TGCAGTGCAGAAAATCCCGGAAACACCATATATTTT.

The chain recombines TRBV19 with TRBJ1-2; no reliable D call. The CDR3 covers 14 residues. V was clipped by 0 bases and J by 4 bases, with 9 bases between them. Germline loops: CDR1 LNHDA, CDR2 SQIVND (reference sequence). This chain's CDR3 is CASSIDAGSYGYTF. CDR3 in DNA: TGTGCCAGTAGTATAGATGCGGGGTCCTATGGCTACACCTTC.

This chain joins TRBV20-1 and TRBJ1-6, with a tentative D call TRBD1 (6 bases). Germline V gives CDR1 DFQATT, CDR2 SNEGSKA (reference sequence). The CDR3 spans 14 residues. Deletions cut 6 bases from V and 4 bases from J, with 13 bases between. This CDR3 is CSASGQGYNSPLHF. The CDR3 DNA reads TGCAGTGCCAGTGGGCAGGGGTATAATTCACCCCTCCACTTT.

This clonotype was counted a few times. The V and J genes are TRBV20-1 and TRBJ1-4, with D perhaps matching TRBD1 (6 bases). CDR3 length equals 13 residues. The V and J ends lost 5 bases and 7 bases respectively, with 14 bases between them. Looked up from germline, CDR1 is DFQATT and CDR2 is SNEGSKA (reference sequence). CDR3 DNA sequence: TGCAGTGCTTGGACAGACACGACTGAAAAACTGTTTTTT. Protein product: CSAWTDTTEKLFF.

There are many counts of this clonotype. The chain has TRBV18 and TRBJ2-7; no clear D. Deletions cut 6 bases from V and 2 bases from J, with 17 bases between. The CDR3 contains 15 residues. CDR1 and CDR2 from the germline V gene are KGHSH and LQKENI. The CDR3 is CASSQTPGPAYEQYF. For the CDR3, the DNA is TGTGCCAGCTCTCAAACACCAGGTCCTGCCTACGAGCAGTACTTC.

The sample holds many counts of this clonotype. This chain links TRBV12-3 or TRBV12-4 with TRBJ2-2; D may be TRBD1 (6 bases). V was pared by 3 bases and J by 4 bases, with 9 bases between. This CDR3 has 14 residues. The CDR3 DNA reads TGTGCCAGCAGTTTTGACAGGATCACCGGGGAGCTGTTTTTT. It yields the protein CASSFDRITGELFF.

This clonotype was observed at least ten times. The J gene is TRBJ1-1, the V gene TRBV18; D gene uncertain. V was shortened by 1 base and J by 10 bases, with 16 bases between the two germline ends. Germline V gene sequence: CDR1 KGHSH, CDR2 LQKENI. The CDR3 has 14 residues. The CDR3 here is CASSPHSDIALAFF. In nucleotides, the CDR3 is TGTGCCAGCTCACCACATTCCGACATCGCTTTAGCTTTCTTT.

This clonotype occurred many times. The CDR3 bases are TGTGCCTGCCAGGCGACAACTAATGAAAAACTGTTTTTT. It codes for CACQATTNEKLFF. The V call is TRBV30, the J call TRBJ1-4; D unresolved. Germline V gene data show CDR1 as GTSNPN and CDR2 as SVGIG (reference sequence). The CDR3 is 13 amino acids. Trimming cost V 6 bases and J 0 bases, with 8 bases left between them.

This chain links TRBV12-3 or TRBV12-4 with TRBJ1-5; D call uncertain. CDR3 length: 13 amino acids. The ends were cut back, 4 bases at V and 3 bases at J, with 7 bases in the middle. CDR3 DNA: TGTGCCAGCAGTTCCTATGCCAATCAGCCCCAGCATTTT. Amino acids: CASSSYANQPQHF.

This clonotype turned up a few times. The rearrangement joins TRBV7-2 to TRBJ2-3; TRBD2 might be the D (6 bases). The CDR3 consists of 15 residues. CDR1 SGHTA and CDR2 FQGNSA come from the germline V gene. V was shortened by 2 bases and J by 2 bases, with 11 bases between the two germline ends. In nucleotides, the CDR3 is TGTGCCAGCAGCTTATGGGCGGGGAACACAGATACGCAGTATTTT. Translating gives CASSLWAGNTDTQYF.

V is TRBV5-1 and J is TRBJ1-1, with a possible D match to TRBD1 (5 bases). Trimming cost V 3 bases and J 0 bases, with 15 bases left between them. CDR1 SGHRS and CDR2 YFSETQ come from the germline V gene. This CDR3 contains 16 residues. CDR3 nucleotide sequence: TGCGCCAGCAGCTCGGATTTTGGGACGTTGAACACTGAAGCTTTCTTT. As protein: CASSSDFGTLNTEAFF.

This clonotype was detected ten times or more. The V call is TRBV6-1, the J call TRBJ1-1; 7 nucleotides agree with TRBD1. The CDR3 is 15 amino acids. The germline CDR1 and CDR2 sequences are MNHNS and SASEGT. The V gene end was trimmed by 1 base and the J gene end by 5 bases; junction bases not matched to a gene: 7. The CDR3 DNA reads as TGTGCCAGCAGTGAAGATAGCAGGGGGAGGACTGAAGCTTTCTTT. Translating gives CASSEDSRGRTEAFF.

This clonotype was recorded many times. The chain combines TRBV12-3 or TRBV12-4 with TRBJ2-6; D possibly corresponds to TRBD1 (6 bases). The CDR3 covers 15 residues. Between the trimmed V and J ends, which lost 5 bases and 3 bases, there was a span of 11 bases. This CDR3 reads CASSEQGIGANVLTF. In DNA form, the CDR3 reads TGTGCCAGCAGTGAACAGGGAATTGGGGCCAACGTCCTGACTTTC.

V is TRBV18 and J is TRBJ1-1, with D perhaps matching TRBD1 (5 bases). The CDR3 runs 14 residues. Per the germline V gene, CDR1 is KGHSH and CDR2 is LQKENI. Between the trimmed V and J ends, which lost 2 bases and 8 bases, there was a span of 15 bases. CDR3 residues: CASSPRGTGGEAFF. In nucleotides, the CDR3 is TGTGCCAGCTCACCAAGGGGAACTGGTGGGGAAGCTTTCTTT.

At least ten counts were recorded for this clonotype. J is TRBJ1-1 and V is TRBV9; a weak D match, TRBD1 (5 bases). Germline V gene data show CDR1 as SGDLS and CDR2 as YYNGEE. The CDR3 is made up of 16 amino acids. The ends were cut back, 3 bases at V and 4 bases at J, with 19 bases in the middle. CDR3 in amino acids: CASSGGVLIPPTEAFF. CDR3 sequence (DNA): TGTGCCAGCAGCGGAGGGGTCCTTATCCCCCCCACTGAAGCTTTCTTT.

Many counts were recorded for this clonotype. The chain has TRBV25-1 and TRBJ1-1, with TRBD1 identical over 7 bases. This CDR3 is 14 amino acids long. The J segment lost 1 base and the V segment lost 5 bases, leaving 4 bases of the junction unmatched. Per the germline V gene, CDR1 is MGHDK and CDR2 is SYGVNS. The CDR3 nucleotides are TGTGCCAGCAGTCCACGACAGGGGAACACTGAAGCTTTCTTT. Encoded protein: CASSPRQGNTEAFF.

This clonotype was counted ten times or more. The chain employs TRBV2 and TRBJ1-1; D call uncertain. The CDR3 consists of 14 residues. Germline CDR1 is SNHLY and CDR2 is FYNNEI. V lost 0 bases and J lost 7, with 12 bases in between. The CDR3 DNA is TGTGCCAGCAGTGAAGCGCTTTGGGGAAATGAAGCTTTCTTT. Protein sequence: CASSEALWGNEAFF.

This clonotype was recorded many times. The chain recombines TRBV7-3 with TRBJ1-1; possibly TRBD1 for D (6 bases). This CDR3 is 14 amino acids long. The germline V gene has CDR1 SGHTA and CDR2 FQGTGA. The V gene lost 6 bases and the J gene lost 0 bases, with 11 bases spanning the gap. The CDR3 sequence: CASRTGPMNTEAFF. DNA for the CDR3: TGTGCCAGCAGGACAGGCCCGATGAACACTGAAGCTTTCTTT.

This clonotype has a count of ten or more. V gene TRBV3-1 combines with J gene TRBJ2-7; a possible D gene is TRBD2 (6 bases). Germline-derived CDR1 and CDR2 are LGHDT and YNNKEL (reference sequence). Trimming left V 3 bases short and J 1 base short, with 28 bases between. The length of the CDR3 is 20 residues. The CDR3 DNA reads TGTGCCAGCAGCCATCTGGGACTTAATCTTACCCTTCCGCCATCCTACGAGCAGTACTTC. It yields the protein CASSHLGLNLTLPPSYEQYF.

This clonotype was counted at least ten times. V gene TRBV3-1 combines with J gene TRBJ1-1, with a possible D match to TRBD1 (5 bases). Per the germline V gene, CDR1 is LGHDT and CDR2 is YNNKEL (reference sequence). V shed 6 bases and J shed 1 base, with 12 bases lying between them. The CDR3 extends over 14 amino acids. CDR3 in DNA: TGTGCCAGCAGTCAGGGACTGCAGAACACTGAAGCTTTCTTT. It specifies CASSQGLQNTEAFF.

Ten or more counts support this clonotype. The V gene is TRBV20-1, the J gene TRBJ1-1; TRBD1 might be the D (5 bases). Germline V gene lookup returns CDR1 DFQATT and CDR2 SNEGSKA (reference sequence). This CDR3 has 14 amino acids. V shed 0 bases and J shed 6 bases, with 14 bases lying between them. CDR3 bases: TGCAGTGCTAGAGAATCAGGGTATTGGGCTGAAGCTTTCTTT. Protein sequence: CSARESGYWAEAFF.

At least ten counts were recorded for this clonotype. V is TRBV21-1 and J is TRBJ1-2; the table's D call, TRBD1, was not checked against the DNA. TRBV21-1 is annotated as a pseudogene. The CDR3 runs 14 residues. The CDR3, as DNA: TGTGCCAGCAGCATCCGGGGGACGAACTATGGCTACACCTTC. It encodes CASSIRGTNYGYTF.